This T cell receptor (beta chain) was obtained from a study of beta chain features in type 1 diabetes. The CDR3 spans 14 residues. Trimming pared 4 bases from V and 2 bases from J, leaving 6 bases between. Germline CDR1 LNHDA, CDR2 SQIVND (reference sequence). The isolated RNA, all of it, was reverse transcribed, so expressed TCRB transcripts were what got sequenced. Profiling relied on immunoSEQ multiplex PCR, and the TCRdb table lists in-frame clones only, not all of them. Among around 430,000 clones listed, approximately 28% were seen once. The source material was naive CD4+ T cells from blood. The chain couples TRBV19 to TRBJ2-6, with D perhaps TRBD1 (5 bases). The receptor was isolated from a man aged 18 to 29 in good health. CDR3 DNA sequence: TGTGCCAGTAGTAAGGGGCCTGGGGCCAACGTCCTGACTTTC. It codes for CASSKGPGANVLTF.